This TCR beta chain was recorded in a study of blood T cell repertoires in COVID-19. In the study overall: Acute and convalescent COVID-19 samples came from the United States, Italy and Spain. The analysed material was cDNA or gDNA that came from T cells, B-cell-depleted T cells, or PBMCs.

The repertoire was sequenced with immunoSEQ multiplex PCR; TCRdb's copy has only in-frame clones and lacks some. Counted here are roughly 70,000 clones, 65% to 85% occurring once; the ten biggest clones make up around 30%. This clone has only a few counts. Sequencing used peripheral blood. The TCR sequence derives from a human donor in a cohort sampled during active COVID-19.

The CDR3 protein is CASSPITDTQYF. The CDR3, as DNA: TGTGCCAGCAGCCCCATTACAGATACGCAGTATTTT. This chain connects TRBV7-9 to TRBJ2-3; no definite D call. The CDR3 runs 12 residues. Germline V gene lookup returns CDR1 SEHNR and CDR2 FQNEAQ (reference sequence). Trimming shortened V by 5 bases and J by 3 bases, and 6 bases separated the two germline ends.